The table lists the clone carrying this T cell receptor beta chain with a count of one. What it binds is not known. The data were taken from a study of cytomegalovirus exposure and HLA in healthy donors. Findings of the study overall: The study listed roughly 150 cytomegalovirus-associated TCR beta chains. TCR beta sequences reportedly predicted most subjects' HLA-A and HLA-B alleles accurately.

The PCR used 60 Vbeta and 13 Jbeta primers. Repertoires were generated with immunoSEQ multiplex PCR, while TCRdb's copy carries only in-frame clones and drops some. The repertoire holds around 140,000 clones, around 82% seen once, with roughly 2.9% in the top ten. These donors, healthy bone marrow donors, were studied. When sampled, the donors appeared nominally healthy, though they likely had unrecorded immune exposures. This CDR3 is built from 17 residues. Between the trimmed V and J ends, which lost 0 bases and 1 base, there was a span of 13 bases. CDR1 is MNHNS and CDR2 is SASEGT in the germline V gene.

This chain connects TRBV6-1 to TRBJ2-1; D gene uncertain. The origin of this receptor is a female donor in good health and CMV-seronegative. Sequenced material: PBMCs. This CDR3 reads CASSEAILPTSYNEQFF. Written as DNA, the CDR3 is TGTGCCAGCAGTGAAGCAATACTACCAACATCCTACAATGAGCAGTTCTTC.